This TCR beta chain was obtained from a study of shared clonotypes between healthy human individuals. This clone was seen only a few times. Its target is unknown. The V end was cut by 6 bases, the J end by 2 bases, with 14 bases between. The CDR3 totals 14 residues. CDR1 and CDR2 (germline): SGHRS, YFSETQ. Assay used: immunoSEQ multiplex PCR; TCRdb lists only in-frame clones, some missing. The table has about 2.4 million clones, over 85% seen once. Study findings and constraints: A few donors had around 5.5% of their naive CD4 clonotypes in common.

V and J are TRBV5-1 and TRBJ1-1; D uncertain. This clonotype originated in a man younger than 35 in good health. Some clones in this sample may be carry-over from other donors' samples. Sequencing was done on a sample of naive CD4+ T cells from PBMCs. Stated subset: CD45RA+ positively selected. The CDR3 loop is CASTVLGLNTEAFF. The CDR3 nucleotides read TGCGCCAGCACAGTACTCGGACTCAACACTGAAGCTTTCTTT.